The sequence of this TCR beta chain was determined in a study of CD8+ T cells in alopecia areata. RNA extraction was followed by reverse transcription into cDNA, which acted as the sequencing template. TCRdb's copy holds only in-frame clones and misses some; the assay was immunoSEQ multiplex PCR. The sample records 190,000 or so clones, 58% being singletons. In the case of this clone: Its antigen is currently unknown.

The length of the CDR3 is 20 residues. The V end was cut by 1 base, the J end by 1 base, with 20 bases between. The germline V gene has CDR1 SGHVS and CDR2 FNYEAQ. Treatment meaning: oral pan-JAK inhibitor, 5-10 mg twice daily. Study-level findings and limits: Both scalp clonality and the expanded CD8+ clones among the top 100 showed a significant decrease with tofacitinib.

The chain combines TRBV7-6 with TRBJ2-6; either TRBD1 or TRBD2 may supply D (6 bases each). The clonotype comes from a human donor with alopecia areata. Sequenced material: CD4+ T cells sorted from blood, taken at week 24, from a patient treated with tofacitinib. CDR3 loop: CASSLGGGKTTRSGANVLTF. DNA of the CDR3: TGTGCCAGCAGCTTAGGAGGGGGGAAAACGACACGTTCTGGGGCCAACGTCCTGACTTTC. Full variable domain (outside the CDR3, taken from reference TRBV7-6 and TRBJ2-6): GAGVSQSPRYKVTKRGQDVALRCDPISGHVSLYWYRQALGQGPEFLTYFNYEAQQDKSGLPNDRFSAERPEGSISTLTIQRTEQRDSAMYRCASSLGGGKTTRSGANVLTFGAGSRLTVL.